This T cell receptor beta chain was recorded in a study of blood T cell repertoires in COVID-19. Study background: Sites in the United States, Italy and Spain provided acute and convalescent COVID-19 samples. Sample material is recorded as cDNA or gDNA derived from T cells, B-cell-depleted T cells, or PBMCs.

This clone was seen more than once but under ten times. This CDR3 region has 14 residues. Germline CDR1 and CDR2: SGDLS and YYNGEE. With 4 bases clipped from V and 3 bases from J, the junction kept 7 bases outside the gene matches. In the original analysis: Scientists estimated how many nucleated cells there were by amplifying reference gene primers. The table came from immunoSEQ multiplex PCR; TCRdb's copy has only in-frame clones and leaves some out. V, J and clone size were drawn from that table, and D and trimming were deduced from the DNA. The data show roughly 230,000 clones, 82% seen once. Sequencing used peripheral blood. The receptor's source is an elderly woman with acute or convalescent COVID-19. The V gene is TRBV9, the J gene TRBJ2-7; the match to TRBD1 covers 7 bases. This CDR3 reads CASSPRDRIYEQYF. The CDR3 nucleotides are TGTGCCAGCAGCCCTCGGGACAGAATCTACGAGCAGTACTTC.